Each of the 19 T cell receptor beta chains below was sequenced from the same sample in a study of CD4 T cells in relation to SARS-CoV-2 and coronaviruses. These receptors' targets are unknown. Data came from immunoSEQ multiplex PCR; TCRdb stores just in-frame clones and leaves some out. This sample carries 35,000 to 40,000 clones, about four fifths of them seen once, and the ten largest clones take around 4.2%. Sequenced material: naive CD4+ T cells from PBMCs, cultured in vitro. As for subset: naive CD4+ T cells isolated by negative enrichment. The receptors originated from an adult with COVID-19.

The chain joins TRBV3-1 (or the pseudogene TRBV3-2) to TRBJ2-1; 7 bases are shared with TRBD2. Trimming took 4 bases from V and 13 from J; bases not matched to a gene: 16. Germline V gene sequence: CDR1 LGHDT, CDR2 YNNKEL (reference sequence). The CDR3 runs to 15 residues. The CDR3: CASSRGGLGPPQQFF. In DNA, the CDR3 is TGTGCCAGCAGCCGCGGTGGACTAGGACCGCCGCAACAGTTCTTC.

CDR3 region: CASSLFRQETQYF. Written as DNA, the CDR3 is TGTGCCAGCAGCTTGTTCCGGCAAGAGACCCAGTACTTC. This chain uses TRBV7-2 with TRBJ2-5; D is uncertain. Trimming stripped 3 bases from V and 2 bases from J, with 7 bases between. Germline lookup yields CDR1 SGHTA and CDR2 FQGNSA. The CDR3 covers 13 residues.

V usage is TRBV10-3 and J usage is TRBJ1-1; D is ambiguous. This CDR3 has 13 amino acids. V was cut by 4 bases and J by 2 bases, with 8 bases left in between. Germline V gives CDR1 ENHRY, CDR2 SYGVKD. Written as DNA, the CDR3 is TGTGCCATCAGTGCCGGGAGCAACACTGAAGCTTTCTTT. Encoded protein: CAISAGSNTEAFF.

The J gene is TRBJ2-7, the V gene TRBV28; a possible D gene is TRBD2 (6 bases). Trimming removed 3 bases at V and 3 bases at J, with 9 bases between. This CDR3 spans 13 amino acids. The V gene's germline CDR1 is MDHEN and CDR2 SYDVKM. The CDR3 region is CASSLSSDYEQYF. The DNA of the CDR3 is TGTGCCAGCAGTTTGTCTAGCGACTACGAGCAGTACTTC.

The chain couples TRBV4-1 to TRBJ2-5, with 13 bases lining up with TRBD2. Germline CDR1 MGHRA, CDR2 YSYEKL. V shed 2 bases and J 3 bases; nucleotides not matched to a gene: 0. CDR3 length: 15 residues. CDR3 nucleotides: TGCGCCAGCAGCCAAACTAGCGGGAGGGAAGAGACCCAGTACTTC. Encoded protein: CASSQTSGREETQYF.

V usage is TRBV10-3 and J usage is TRBJ2-5; D may be TRBD1 (5 bases). CDR3 size: 14 residues. V dropped 3 bases and J dropped 4 bases, with 12 bases sitting between them. Germline V CDR1 and CDR2: ENHRY, SYGVKD. CDR3 bases: TGTGCCATCAGTGACTCAGGGTCGCCAGAGACCCAGTACTTC. Its translation: CAISDSGSPETQYF.

The rearrangement links TRBV5-5 to TRBJ1-4; D ambiguous. The CDR3 extends over 14 amino acids. Germline CDR1 SGHKS, CDR2 YYEKEE (reference sequence). V lost 4 bases and J lost 5, with 12 bases in between. CDR3 nucleotide sequence: TGTGCCAGCAGCAAGGACCGCGACAATGAAAAACTGTTTTTT. As protein: CASSKDRDNEKLFF.

The rearrangement links TRBV7-9 to TRBJ2-1; no reliable D call. Germline CDR1 and CDR2: SEHNR and FQNEAQ (reference sequence). Trimming removed 7 bases at V and 7 bases at J, with 14 bases between. The CDR3 runs 13 residues. The CDR3 bases are TGTGCCAGCACCCCCCTGGGTGGTAATGAGCAGTTCTTC. Its translation is CASTPLGGNEQFF.

V and J are TRBV27 and TRBJ2-3, with 10 bases that match TRBD2. With V trimmed by 11 bases and J by 6 bases, 14 bases remained unmatched. The CDR3 is 15 amino acids. Germline CDR1 is MNHEY and CDR2 is SMNVEV (reference sequence). The CDR3 loop reads CAAGTSVFSFDTQYF. The CDR3 DNA sequence: TGTGCCGCCGGGACTAGCGTATTCTCTTTCGATACGCAGTATTTT.

This chain uses TRBV5-4 with TRBJ2-5; 8 bases are shared with TRBD1. This CDR3 has 15 amino acids. J lost 2 bases, V lost 5 bases, and 8 bases had no gene match. Germline V CDR1 and CDR2: SGHNT, YYREEE (reference sequence). The CDR3 loop is CASRIGQGDQETQYF. As DNA, the CDR3 is TGTGCCAGCAGAATCGGACAGGGTGATCAAGAGACCCAGTACTTC.

The chain links TRBV3-1 (or the pseudogene TRBV3-2) to TRBJ2-4; 8 bases line up with TRBD2. Germline V gives CDR1 LGHDT, CDR2 YNNKEL (reference sequence). V dropped 4 bases and J dropped 8; count of bases not matched to a gene: 10. CDR3 length equals 15 residues. The CDR3 loop is CASSPQGSGIHIQYF. CDR3 bases: TGTGCCAGCAGCCCCCAGGGTAGCGGGATCCACATTCAGTACTTC.

The rearrangement uses TRBV6-1 and TRBJ2-7; D might be TRBD1 (6 bases). V dropped 2 bases and J dropped 7 bases, with 6 bases sitting between them. Germline V gene data show CDR1 as MNHNS and CDR2 as SASEGT. This CDR3 contains 11 residues. DNA of the CDR3: TGTGCCAGCAGTGAACAGGGGGAGCAGTACTTC. It yields the protein CASSEQGEQYF.

This clone came up a few times. This sequence joins TRBV29-1 and TRBJ1-2; D may be TRBD1 (6 bases). Germline V gene sequence: CDR1 SQVTM, CDR2 ANQGSEA. CDR3 length: 15 residues. The V end was cut by 4 bases, the J end by 8 bases, with 23 bases between. The CDR3 region is CSVGATGNWDIGYTF. Here the CDR3 DNA reads TGCAGCGTTGGTGCTACGGGAAACTGGGACATCGGCTACACCTTC.

This clone is a singleton in its sample. The chain has TRBV10-3 and TRBJ2-3, with 8 positions matching TRBD1. Germline-derived CDR1 and CDR2 are ENHRY and SYGVKD. The CDR3 has 14 amino acids. Trimming cost V 3 bases and J 6 bases; bases outside gene matches: 5. CDR3 in amino acids: CAISDSGQGDTQYF. The CDR3 DNA reads TGTGCCATCAGTGACTCAGGACAGGGTGATACGCAGTATTTT.

The chain recombines TRBV18 with TRBJ2-6; the D call may be TRBD1 or TRBD2 (6 bases each). The length of the CDR3 is 17 residues. Germline V gene data show CDR1 as KGHSH and CDR2 as LQKENI. The V and J ends lost 6 bases and 4 bases respectively, with 19 bases between them. CDR3 region: CASSGRSGADGANVLTF. In DNA form, the CDR3 reads TGTGCCAGCTCCGGGAGATCAGGGGCGGACGGGGCCAACGTCCTGACTTTC.

The CDR3 coding sequence is TGTGCCAGCTCACCACCTGACAGACAAGAGACCCAGTACTTC. Its protein is CASSPPDRQETQYF. This chain links TRBV18 with TRBJ2-5; perhaps TRBD1 as D (5 bases). Germline lookup yields CDR1 KGHSH and CDR2 LQKENI. The CDR3 consists of 14 residues. V lost 0 bases, J lost 2 bases, and 7 bases lay in between.

The table lists this clone with a few counts. The CDR3 nucleotides are TGTGCCAGCAGTTTACTTGGGCAGGGGGGTTCAGATACGCAGTATTTT. This codes for CASSLLGQGGSDTQYF. This chain uses TRBV28 with TRBJ2-3, with D tentatively TRBD1 (7 bases). The CDR3 loop spans 16 amino acids. Trimming cost V 2 bases and J 4 bases, with 16 bases left between them. Germline CDR1 is MDHEN and CDR2 is SYDVKM. Together with reference TRBV28 and TRBJ2-3, the CDR3 gives the full variable domain: DVKVTQSSRYLVKRTGEKVFLECVQDMDHENMFWYRQDPGLGLRLIYFSYDVKMKEKGDIPEGYSVSREKKERFSLILESASTNQTSMYLCASSLLGQGGSDTQYFGPGTRLTVL.

The chain combines TRBV28 with TRBJ2-3, with D perhaps matching TRBD2 (6 bases). Germline lookup yields CDR1 MDHEN and CDR2 SYDVKM. The CDR3 extends over 16 amino acids. Trimming removed 1 base from V and 0 bases from J, with 11 bases in between. DNA of the CDR3: TGTGCCAGCAGTTTATCTTGGGGGACTAGCACAGATACGCAGTATTTT. Translation gives CASSLSWGTSTDTQYF.

The rearrangement links TRBV7-9 to TRBJ2-7, with D unclear. The CDR3 contains 14 residues. CDR1 and CDR2 from the germline V gene are SEHNR and FQNEAQ (reference sequence). V was cut by 1 base and J by 2 bases, with 9 bases left in between. The CDR3: CASSLVSRPYEQYF. Written as DNA, the CDR3 is TGTGCCAGCAGCTTAGTCTCTAGACCCTACGAGCAGTACTTC.